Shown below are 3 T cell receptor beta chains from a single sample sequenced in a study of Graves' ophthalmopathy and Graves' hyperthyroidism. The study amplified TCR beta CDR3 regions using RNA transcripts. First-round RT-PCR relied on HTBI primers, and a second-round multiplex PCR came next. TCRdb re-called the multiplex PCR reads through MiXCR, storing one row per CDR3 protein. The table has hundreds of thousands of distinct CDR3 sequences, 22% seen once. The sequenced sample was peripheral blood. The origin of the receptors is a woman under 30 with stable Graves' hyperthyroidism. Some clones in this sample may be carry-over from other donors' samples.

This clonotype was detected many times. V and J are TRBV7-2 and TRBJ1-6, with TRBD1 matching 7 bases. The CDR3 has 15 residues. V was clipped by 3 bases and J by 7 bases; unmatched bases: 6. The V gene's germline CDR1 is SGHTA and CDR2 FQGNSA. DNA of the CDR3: TGTGCCAGCAGCTTTGACAGGGTTGGGAATTCACCCCTCCACTTT. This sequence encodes CASSFDRVGNSPLHF.

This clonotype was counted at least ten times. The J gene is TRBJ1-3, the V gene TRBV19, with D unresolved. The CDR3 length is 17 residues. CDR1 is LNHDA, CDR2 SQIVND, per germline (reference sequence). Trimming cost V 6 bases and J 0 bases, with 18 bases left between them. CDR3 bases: TGTGCCAGTAGCAGACACCCAAGGGCGTTCTCTGGAAACACCATATATTTT. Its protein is CASSRHPRAFSGNTIYF.

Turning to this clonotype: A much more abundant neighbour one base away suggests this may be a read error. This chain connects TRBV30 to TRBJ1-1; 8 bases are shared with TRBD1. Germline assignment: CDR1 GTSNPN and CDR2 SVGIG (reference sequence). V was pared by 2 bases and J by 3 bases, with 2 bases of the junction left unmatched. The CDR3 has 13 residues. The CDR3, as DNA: TGTGCCTGGAGTAAACAGGGGGACACTGAAGCTTTCTTT. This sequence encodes CAWSKQGDTEAFF.